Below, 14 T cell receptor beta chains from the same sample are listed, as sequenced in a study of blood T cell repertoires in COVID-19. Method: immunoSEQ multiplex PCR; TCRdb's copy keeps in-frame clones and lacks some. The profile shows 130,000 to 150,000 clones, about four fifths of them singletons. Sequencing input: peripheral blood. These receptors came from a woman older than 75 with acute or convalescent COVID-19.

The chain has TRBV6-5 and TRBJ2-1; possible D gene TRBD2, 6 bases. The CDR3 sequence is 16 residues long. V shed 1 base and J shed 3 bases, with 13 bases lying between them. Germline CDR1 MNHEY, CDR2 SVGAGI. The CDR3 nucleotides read TGTGCCAGCAGTTACTTCGTAGCGGCTAACTACAATGAGCAGTTCTTC. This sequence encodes CASSYFVAANYNEQFF.

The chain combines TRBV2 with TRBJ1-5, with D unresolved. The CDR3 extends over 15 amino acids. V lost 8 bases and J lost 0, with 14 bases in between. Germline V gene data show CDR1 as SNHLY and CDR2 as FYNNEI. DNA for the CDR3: TGTGCCAGCTCGATACAGCCAAATAGCAATCAGCCCCAGCATTTT. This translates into CASSIQPNSNQPQHF. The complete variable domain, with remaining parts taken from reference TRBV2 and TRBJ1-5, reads EPEVTQTPSHQVTQMGQEVILRCVPISNHLYFYWYRQILGQKVEFLVSFYNNEISEKSEIFDDQFSVERPDGSNFTLKIRSTKLEDSAMYFCASSIQPNSNQPQHFGDGTRLSIL.

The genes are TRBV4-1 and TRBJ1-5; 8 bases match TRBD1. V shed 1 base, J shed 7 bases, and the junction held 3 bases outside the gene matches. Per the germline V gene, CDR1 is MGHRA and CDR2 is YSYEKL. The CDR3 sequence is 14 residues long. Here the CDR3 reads CASSQGTGNQPQHF. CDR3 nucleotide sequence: TGCGCCAGCAGCCAAGGGACAGGGAACCAGCCCCAGCATTTT.

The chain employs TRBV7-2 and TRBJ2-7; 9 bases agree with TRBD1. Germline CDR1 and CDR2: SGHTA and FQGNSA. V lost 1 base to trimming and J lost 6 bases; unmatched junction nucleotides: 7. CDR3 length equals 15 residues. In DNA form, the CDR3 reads TGTGCCAGCAGCTTAGAGTACAGGGGGCTAGGCGAGCAGTACTTC. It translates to CASSLEYRGLGEQYF.

The CDR3 DNA reads as TGTGCCAGCAGTTCCCGGGACAGGGCATCCTACGAGCAGTACTTC. Protein sequence: CASSSRDRASYEQYF. The chain joins TRBV6-6 to TRBJ2-7, with 9 bases aligning to TRBD1. CDR1 is MNHNY and CDR2 is SVGAGI in the germline V gene (reference sequence). The CDR3 has 15 amino acids. V was pared by 4 bases and J by 1 base, with 5 bases of the junction left unmatched.

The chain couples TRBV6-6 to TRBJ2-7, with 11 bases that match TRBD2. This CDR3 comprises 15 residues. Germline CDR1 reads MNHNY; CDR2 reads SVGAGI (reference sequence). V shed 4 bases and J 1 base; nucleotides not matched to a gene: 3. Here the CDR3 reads CASSSWTSGSYEQYF. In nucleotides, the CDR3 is TGTGCCAGCAGTTCCTGGACTAGCGGGTCCTACGAGCAGTACTTC.

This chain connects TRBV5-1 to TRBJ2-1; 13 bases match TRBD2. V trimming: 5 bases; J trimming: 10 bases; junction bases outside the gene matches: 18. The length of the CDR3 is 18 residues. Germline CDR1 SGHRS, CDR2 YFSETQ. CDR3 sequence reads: CASSSTSSGLAGQWEQFF. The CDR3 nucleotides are TGCGCCAGCAGTTCCACCAGTTCGGGACTAGCGGGGCAGTGGGAGCAGTTCTTC. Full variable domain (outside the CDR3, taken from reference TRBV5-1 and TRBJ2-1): KAGVTQTPRYLIKTRGQQVTLSCSPISGHRSVSWYQQTPGQGLQFLFEYFSETQRNKGNFPGRFSGRQFSNSRSEMNVSTLELGDSALYLCASSSTSSGLAGQWEQFFGPGTRLTVL.

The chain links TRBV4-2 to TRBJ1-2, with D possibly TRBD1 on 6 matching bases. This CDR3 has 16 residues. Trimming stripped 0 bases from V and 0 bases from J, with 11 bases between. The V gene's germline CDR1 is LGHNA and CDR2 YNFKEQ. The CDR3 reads CASSQDRTDPNYGYTF. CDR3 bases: TGTGCCAGCAGCCAAGATAGGACAGACCCTAACTATGGCTACACCTTC.

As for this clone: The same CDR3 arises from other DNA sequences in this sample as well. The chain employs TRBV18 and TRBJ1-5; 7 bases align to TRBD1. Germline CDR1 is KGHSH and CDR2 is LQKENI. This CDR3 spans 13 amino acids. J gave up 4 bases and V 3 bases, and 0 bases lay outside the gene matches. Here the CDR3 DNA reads TGTGCCAGCTCACCGACAGGGAATCAGCCCCAGCATTTT. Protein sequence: CASSPTGNQPQHF. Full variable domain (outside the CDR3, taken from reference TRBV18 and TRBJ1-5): NAGVMQNPRHLVRRRGQEARLRCSPMKGHSHVYWYRQLPEEGLKFMVYLQKENIIDESGMPKERFSAEFPKEGPSILRIQQVVRGDSAAYFCASSPTGNQPQHFGDGTRLSIL.

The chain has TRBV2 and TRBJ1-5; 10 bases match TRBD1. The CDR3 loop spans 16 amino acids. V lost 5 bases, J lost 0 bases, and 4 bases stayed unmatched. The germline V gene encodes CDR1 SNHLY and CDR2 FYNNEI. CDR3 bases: TGTGCCAGCAGTCTGGACAGGGGGGTTAGCAATCAGCCCCAGCATTTT. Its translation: CASSLDRGVSNQPQHF.

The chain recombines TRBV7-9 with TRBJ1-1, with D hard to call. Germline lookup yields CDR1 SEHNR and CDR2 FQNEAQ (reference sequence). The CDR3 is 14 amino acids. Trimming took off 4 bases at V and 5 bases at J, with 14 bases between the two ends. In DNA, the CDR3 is TGTGCCAGCAGCTACGCCGACGCGAGGACTGAAGCTTTCTTT. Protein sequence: CASSYADARTEAFF.

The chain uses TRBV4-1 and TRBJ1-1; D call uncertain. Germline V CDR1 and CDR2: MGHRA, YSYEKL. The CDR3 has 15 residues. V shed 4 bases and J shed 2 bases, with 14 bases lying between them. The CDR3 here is CASSPTGRYNTEAFF. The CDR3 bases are TGCGCCAGCAGCCCAACCGGGAGGTACAACACTGAAGCTTTCTTT.

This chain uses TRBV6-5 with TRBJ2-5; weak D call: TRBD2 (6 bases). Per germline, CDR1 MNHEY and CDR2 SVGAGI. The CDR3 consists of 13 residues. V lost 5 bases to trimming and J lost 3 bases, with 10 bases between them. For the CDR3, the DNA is TGTGCCAGCAGTAAAACGGGAGAAGAGACCCAGTACTTC. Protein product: CASSKTGEETQYF.

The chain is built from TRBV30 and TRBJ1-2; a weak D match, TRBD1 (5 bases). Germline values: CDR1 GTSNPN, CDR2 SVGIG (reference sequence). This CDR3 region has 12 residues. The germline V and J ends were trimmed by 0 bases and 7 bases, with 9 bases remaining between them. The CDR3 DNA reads TGTGCCTGGAGTGTGCAGGGAGGTGGCTACACCTTC. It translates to CAWSVQGGGYTF.